The T cell receptor (beta chain) described here comes from a study of T cells in Graves' hyperthyroidism and ophthalmopathy. An absence of ophthalmopathy progression within 18 months meant stable Graves' hyperthyroidism. Patients with uncontrolled infections, other autoimmune diseases, pregnancy or lactation were excluded. Together with thyroid ultrasound, orbital computed tomography, serum thyroxine and TRAb, clinical symptoms were used for diagnoses. Study-wide results and limits: Most clonotypes expanded in the thyroid (above 0.001) were also present in blood.

The investigators amplified TCR beta CDR3 regions from RNA transcripts. When the TCR CDR3 underwent first-round RT-PCR, the HTBI primer set was used. A single record per CDR3 protein comes from TCRdb applying MiXCR to the multiplex PCR reads. The sample includes around 720,000 distinct CDR3 sequences, 35% of them seen just once. About this clonotype: Its specificity is unknown.

The CDR3 loop spans 14 amino acids. With 7 bases clipped from V and 2 bases from J, the junction kept 6 bases outside the gene matches. Per germline, CDR1 ENHRY and CDR2 SYGVKD. The specimen sequenced was blood. This receptor was obtained from a woman in her 40s with Graves' hyperthyroidism. The V gene is TRBV10-3, the J gene TRBJ2-7, with TRBD1 identical over 9 bases. CDR3 amino acids: CAITTTGGTYEQYF. Written as DNA, the CDR3 is TGTGCCATCACTACGACAGGGGGAACCTACGAGCAGTACTTC.